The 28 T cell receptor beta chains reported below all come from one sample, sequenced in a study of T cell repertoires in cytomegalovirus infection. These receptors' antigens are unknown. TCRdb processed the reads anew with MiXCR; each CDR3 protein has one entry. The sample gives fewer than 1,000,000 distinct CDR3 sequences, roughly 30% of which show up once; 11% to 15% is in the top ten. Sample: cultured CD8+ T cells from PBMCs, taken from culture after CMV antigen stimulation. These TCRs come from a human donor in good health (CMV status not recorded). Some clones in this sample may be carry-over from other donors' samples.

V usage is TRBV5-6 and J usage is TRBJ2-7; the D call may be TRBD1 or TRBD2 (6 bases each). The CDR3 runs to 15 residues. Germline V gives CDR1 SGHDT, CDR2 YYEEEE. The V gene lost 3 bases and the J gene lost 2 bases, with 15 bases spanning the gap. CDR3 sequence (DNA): TGTGCCAGCAGCTCCCGTCAAGGGGGGACCTACGAGCAGTACGTC. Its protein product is CASSSRQGGTYEQYV.

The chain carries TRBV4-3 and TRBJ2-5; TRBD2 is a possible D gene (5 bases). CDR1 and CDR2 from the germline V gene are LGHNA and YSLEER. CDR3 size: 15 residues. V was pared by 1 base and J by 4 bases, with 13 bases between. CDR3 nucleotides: TGCGCCAGCAGCCAAGGGCTAGCAAGCCTAGAGACCCAGTACTTC. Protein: CASSQGLASLETQYF.

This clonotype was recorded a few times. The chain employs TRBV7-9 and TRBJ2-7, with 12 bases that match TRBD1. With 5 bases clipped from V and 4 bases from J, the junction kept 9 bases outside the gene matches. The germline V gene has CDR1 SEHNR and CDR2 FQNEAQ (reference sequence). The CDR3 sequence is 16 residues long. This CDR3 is CASSHRDRGLSYEQYF. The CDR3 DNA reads TGTGCCAGCAGCCACCGGGACAGGGGGCTTAGTTACGAGCAGTACTTC.

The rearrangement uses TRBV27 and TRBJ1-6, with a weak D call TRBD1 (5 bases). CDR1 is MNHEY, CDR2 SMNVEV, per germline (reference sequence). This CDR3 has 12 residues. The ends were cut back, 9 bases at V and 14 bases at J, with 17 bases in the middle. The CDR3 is CASRSGTVTLHF. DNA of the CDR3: TGTGCCAGTAGGTCCGGGACGGTCACCCTCCACTTT.

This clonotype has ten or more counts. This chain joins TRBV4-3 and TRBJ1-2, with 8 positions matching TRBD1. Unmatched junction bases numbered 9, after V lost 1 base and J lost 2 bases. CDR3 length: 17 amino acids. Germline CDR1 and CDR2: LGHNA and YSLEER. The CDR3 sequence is CASSQAPDRARNYGYTF. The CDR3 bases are TGCGCCAGCAGCCAAGCCCCGGACAGGGCAAGGAACTATGGCTACACCTTC.

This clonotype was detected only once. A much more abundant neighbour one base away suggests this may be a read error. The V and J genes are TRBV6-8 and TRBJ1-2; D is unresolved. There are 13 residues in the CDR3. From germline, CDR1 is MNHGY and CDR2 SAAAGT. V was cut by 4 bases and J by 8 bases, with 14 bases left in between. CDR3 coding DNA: TGTGCCAGCAGTTTCGTCCCGACCAACGGCTACACCTTC. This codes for CASSFVPTNGYTF.

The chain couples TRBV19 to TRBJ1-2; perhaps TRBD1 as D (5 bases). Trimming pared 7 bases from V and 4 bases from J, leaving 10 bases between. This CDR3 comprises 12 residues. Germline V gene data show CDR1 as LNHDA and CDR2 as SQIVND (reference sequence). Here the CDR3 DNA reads TGTGCCAGTATGAGGGGAATCTATGGCTACACCTTC. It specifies CASMRGIYGYTF.

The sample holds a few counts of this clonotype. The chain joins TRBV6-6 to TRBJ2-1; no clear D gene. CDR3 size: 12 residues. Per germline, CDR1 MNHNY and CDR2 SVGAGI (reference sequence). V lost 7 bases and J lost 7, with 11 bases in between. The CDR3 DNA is TGTGCCAGCAACGACAATAGGAATGAGCAGTTCTTC. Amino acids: CASNDNRNEQFF.

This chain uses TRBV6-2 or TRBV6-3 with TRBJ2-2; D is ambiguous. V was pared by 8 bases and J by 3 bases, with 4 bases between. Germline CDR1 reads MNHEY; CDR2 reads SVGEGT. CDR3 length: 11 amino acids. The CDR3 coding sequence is TGTGCCAGCGGGTACACCGGGGAGCTGTTTTTT. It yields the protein CASGYTGELFF.

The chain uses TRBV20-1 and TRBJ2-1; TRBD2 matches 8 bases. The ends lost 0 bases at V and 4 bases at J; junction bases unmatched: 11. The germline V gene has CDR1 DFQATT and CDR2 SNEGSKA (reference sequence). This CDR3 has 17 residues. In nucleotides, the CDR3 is TGCAGTGCTAGAGAATCGGGTCGGGGGGGTGATTACAATGAGCAGTTCTTC. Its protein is CSARESGRGGDYNEQFF.

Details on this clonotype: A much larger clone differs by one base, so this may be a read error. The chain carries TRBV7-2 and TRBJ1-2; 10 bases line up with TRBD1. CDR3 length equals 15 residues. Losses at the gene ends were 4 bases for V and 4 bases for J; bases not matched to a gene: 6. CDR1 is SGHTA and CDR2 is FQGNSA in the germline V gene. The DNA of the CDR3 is TGTGCCAGCAGCTGGGGACAGGGGCCTATCTATGGCTACACCTTC. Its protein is CASSWGQGPIYGYTF.

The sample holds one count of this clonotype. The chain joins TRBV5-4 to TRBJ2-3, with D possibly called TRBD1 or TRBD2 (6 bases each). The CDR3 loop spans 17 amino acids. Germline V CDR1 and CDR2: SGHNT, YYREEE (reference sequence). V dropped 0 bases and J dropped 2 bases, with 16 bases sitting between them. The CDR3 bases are TGTGCCAGCAGCTTGGAATGGGGGGCGGACCCCACAGATACGCAGTATTTT. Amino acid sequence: CASSLEWGADPTDTQYF.

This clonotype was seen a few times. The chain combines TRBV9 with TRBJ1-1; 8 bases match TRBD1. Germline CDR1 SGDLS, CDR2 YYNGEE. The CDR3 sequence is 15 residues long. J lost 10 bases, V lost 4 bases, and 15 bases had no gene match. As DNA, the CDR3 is TGTGCCAGCAGCCCTCCGGACAGGGCCGGGGGGGCAGCTTTCTTT. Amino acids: CASSPPDRAGGAAFF.

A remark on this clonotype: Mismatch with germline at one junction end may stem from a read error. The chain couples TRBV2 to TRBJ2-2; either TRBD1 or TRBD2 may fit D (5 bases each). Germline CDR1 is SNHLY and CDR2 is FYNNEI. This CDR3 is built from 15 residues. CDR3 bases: TGTGCCAGCAGTGAGCAGGGTTCGGGCACCGGGGAGCTGCTTTTT. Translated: CASSEQGSGTGELLF.

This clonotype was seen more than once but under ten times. CDR3 DNA: TGTGCCAGTTCTAGCGGGGGGTTGTACGAGCAGTACGTC. Translating it yields CASSSGGLYEQYV. The J gene is TRBJ2-7, the V gene TRBV7-9, with 11 bases lining up with TRBD2. V lost 9 bases to trimming and J lost 4 bases; unmatched junction nucleotides: 5. The germline V gene has CDR1 SEHNR and CDR2 FQNEAQ (reference sequence). CDR3 length: 13 amino acids.

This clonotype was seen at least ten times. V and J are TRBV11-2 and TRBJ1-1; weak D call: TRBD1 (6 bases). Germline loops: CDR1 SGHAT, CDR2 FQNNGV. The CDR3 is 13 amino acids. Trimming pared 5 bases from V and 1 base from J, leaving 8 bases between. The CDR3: CASSEDRNTEAFF. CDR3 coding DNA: TGTGCCAGCAGCGAGGACAGGAACACTGAAGCTTTCTTT.

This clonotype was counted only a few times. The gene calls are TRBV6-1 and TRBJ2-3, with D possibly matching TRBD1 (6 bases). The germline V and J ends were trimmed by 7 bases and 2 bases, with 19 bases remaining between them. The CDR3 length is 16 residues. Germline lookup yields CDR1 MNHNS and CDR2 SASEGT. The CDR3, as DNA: TGTGCCAGCAAATTTTGGGGGCAGGACTTCACAGATACGCAGTATTTT. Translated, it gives CASKFWGQDFTDTQYF.

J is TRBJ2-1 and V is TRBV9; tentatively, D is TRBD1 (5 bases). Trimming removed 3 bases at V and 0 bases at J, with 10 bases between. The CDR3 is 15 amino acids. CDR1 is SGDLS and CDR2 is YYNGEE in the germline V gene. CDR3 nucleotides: TGTGCCAGCAGCGAGACAGCTTTCTCCTACAATGAGCAGTTCTTC. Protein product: CASSETAFSYNEQFF.

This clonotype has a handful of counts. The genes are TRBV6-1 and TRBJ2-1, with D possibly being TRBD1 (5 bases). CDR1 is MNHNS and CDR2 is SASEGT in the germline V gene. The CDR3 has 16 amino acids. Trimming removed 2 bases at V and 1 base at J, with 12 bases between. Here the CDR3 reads CASSESPGPSYNEQFF. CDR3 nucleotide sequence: TGTGCCAGCAGTGAATCCCCAGGGCCTTCCTACAATGAGCAGTTCTTC.

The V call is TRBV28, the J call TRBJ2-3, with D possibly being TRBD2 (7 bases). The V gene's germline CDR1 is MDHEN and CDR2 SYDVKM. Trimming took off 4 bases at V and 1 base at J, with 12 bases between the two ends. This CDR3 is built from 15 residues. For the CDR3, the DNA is TGTGCCAGCAGTTGGTCGGGGGGCCGCACAGATACGCAGTATTTT. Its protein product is CASSWSGGRTDTQYF.

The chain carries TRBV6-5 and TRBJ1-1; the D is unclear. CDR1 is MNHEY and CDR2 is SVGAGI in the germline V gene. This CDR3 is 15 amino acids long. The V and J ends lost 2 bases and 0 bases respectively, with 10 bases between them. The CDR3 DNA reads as TGTGCCAGCAGTTACATGGCGGGGTTGAACACTGAAGCTTTCTTT. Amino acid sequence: CASSYMAGLNTEAFF.

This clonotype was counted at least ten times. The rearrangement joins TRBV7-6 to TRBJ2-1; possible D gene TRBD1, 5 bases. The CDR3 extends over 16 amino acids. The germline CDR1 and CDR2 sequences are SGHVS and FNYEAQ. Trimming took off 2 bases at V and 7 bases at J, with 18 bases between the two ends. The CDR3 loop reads CASSLFGRQGLNEQFF. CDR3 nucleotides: TGTGCCAGCAGCTTATTCGGACGGCAGGGTTTGAATGAGCAGTTCTTC.

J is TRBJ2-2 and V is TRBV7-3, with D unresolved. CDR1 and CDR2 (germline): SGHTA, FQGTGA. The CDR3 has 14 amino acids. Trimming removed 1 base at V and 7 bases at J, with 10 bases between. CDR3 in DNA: TGTGCCAGCAGCTTAATAGAAGTTGGCGGGGAGCTGTTTTTT. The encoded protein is CASSLIEVGGELFF.

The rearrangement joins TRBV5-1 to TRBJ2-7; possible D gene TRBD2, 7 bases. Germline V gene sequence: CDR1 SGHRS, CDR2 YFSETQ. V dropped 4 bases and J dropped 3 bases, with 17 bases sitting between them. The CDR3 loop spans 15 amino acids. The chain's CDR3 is CASSTGLGDYYEQYF. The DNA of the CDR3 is TGCGCCAGCAGCACAGGGTTAGGGGACTACTACGAGCAGTACTTC. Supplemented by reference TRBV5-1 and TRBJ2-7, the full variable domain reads KAGVTQTPRYLIKTRGQQVTLSCSPISGHRSVSWYQQTPGQGLQFLFEYFSETQRNKGNFPGRFSGRQFSNSRSEMNVSTLELGDSALYLCASSTGLGDYYEQYFGPGTRLTVT.

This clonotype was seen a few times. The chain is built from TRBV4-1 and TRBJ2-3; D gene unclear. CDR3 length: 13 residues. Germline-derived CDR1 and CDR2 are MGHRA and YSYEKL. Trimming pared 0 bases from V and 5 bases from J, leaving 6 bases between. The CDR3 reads CASSQDLKDTQYF. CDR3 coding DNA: TGCGCCAGCAGCCAAGATCTTAAAGATACGCAGTATTTT.

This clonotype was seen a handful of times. The CDR3 nucleotides are TGTGCCAGCAGCTTGGCCTGGCGCATGAACACTGAAGCTTTCTTT. It specifies CASSLAWRMNTEAFF. The gene calls are TRBV5-5 and TRBJ1-1, with D unresolved. The CDR3 is 15 residues long. V was trimmed by 0 bases and J by 0 bases, leaving 9 bases between them. Germline assignment: CDR1 SGHKS and CDR2 YYEKEE (reference sequence).

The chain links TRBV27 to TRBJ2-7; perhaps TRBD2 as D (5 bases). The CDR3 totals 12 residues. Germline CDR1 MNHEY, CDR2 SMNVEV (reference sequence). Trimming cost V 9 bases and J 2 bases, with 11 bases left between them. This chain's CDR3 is CASYGVPYEQYF. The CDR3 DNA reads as TGTGCCAGTTACGGGGTCCCCTACGAGCAGTACTTC.

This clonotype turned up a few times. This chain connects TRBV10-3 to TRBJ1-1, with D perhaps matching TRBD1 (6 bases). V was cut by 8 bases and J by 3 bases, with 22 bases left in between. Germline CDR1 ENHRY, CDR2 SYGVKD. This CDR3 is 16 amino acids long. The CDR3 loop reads CAISSGARSVDTEAFF. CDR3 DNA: TGTGCCATCTCATCGGGGGCGCGGAGTGTGGACACTGAAGCTTTCTTT.